The 28 T cell receptor beta chains below were found in one sample sequenced in a study of blood T cell repertoires in COVID-19. Here immunoSEQ multiplex PCR was the method, and the copy in TCRdb shows in-frame clones only, minus some. This sample has 300,000 to 450,000 clones, with approximately 90% found just once. The sample comprised PBMCs or T cells enriched from blood (not recorded which). The source is a woman aged 18-29 years who had recovered from COVID-19.

The rearrangement joins TRBV5-1 to TRBJ2-7; tentatively, D is TRBD1 (7 bases). This CDR3 is 17 amino acids long. Germline V gene lookup returns CDR1 SGHRS and CDR2 YFSETQ. V lost 0 bases and J lost 5, with 21 bases in between. CDR3 sequence reads: CASSLVPVGQGGDEQYF. As DNA, the CDR3 is TGCGCCAGCAGCTTGGTTCCGGTGGGGCAGGGGGGCGACGAGCAGTACTTC.

This chain uses TRBV7-9 with TRBJ2-5; D is unclear. Trimming shortened V by 4 bases and J by 0 bases, and 3 bases separated the two germline ends. CDR1 and CDR2 from the germline V gene are SEHNR and FQNEAQ (reference sequence). The CDR3 extends over 12 amino acids. The DNA of the CDR3 is TGTGCCAGCAGCTATAACCAAGAGACCCAGTACTTC. Translated, it gives CASSYNQETQYF.

The chain recombines TRBV15 with TRBJ1-6, with D maybe TRBD1 (6 bases). V lost 2 bases and J 7 bases, leaving 15 bases between the germline ends. In germline, CDR1 is LNHNV, CDR2 YYDKDF (reference sequence). This CDR3 contains 16 residues. Written as DNA, the CDR3 is TGTGCCACCAGCAGAATACCAGGGGCGCAGAATTCACCCCTCCACTTT. Translated, it gives CATSRIPGAQNSPLHF.

V and J are TRBV18 and TRBJ1-1, with 7 positions matching TRBD1. Germline CDR1 reads KGHSH; CDR2 reads LQKENI. The CDR3 spans 14 residues. With 7 bases clipped from V and 2 bases from J, the junction kept 7 bases outside the gene matches. CDR3 coding DNA: TGTGCCAGCTTCTCCGGGACAGACAACACTGAAGCTTTCTTT. Protein sequence: CASFSGTDNTEAFF.

The chain couples TRBV7-9 to TRBJ2-5; the match to TRBD2 covers 11 bases. This CDR3 is 15 amino acids long. J lost 5 bases, V lost 6 bases, and 8 bases had no gene match. Germline loops: CDR1 SEHNR, CDR2 FQNEAQ (reference sequence). Here the CDR3 reads CASSGTSGKVETQYF. CDR3 bases: TGTGCCAGCAGTGGGACTAGCGGTAAGGTGGAGACCCAGTACTTC. Variable domain in full (rest from reference TRBV7-9 and TRBJ2-5): DTGVSQNPRHKITKRGQNVTFRCDPISEHNRLYWYRQTLGQGPEFLTYFQNEAQLEKSRLLSDRFSAERPKGSFSTLEIQRTEQGDSAMYLCASSGTSGKVETQYFGPGTRLLVL.

The chain carries TRBV6-5 and TRBJ2-5; 9 bases align to TRBD1. This CDR3 has 10 residues. The V gene end was trimmed by 10 bases and the J gene end by 12 bases; junction bases not matched to a gene: 6. Germline CDR1 MNHEY, CDR2 SVGAGI. CDR3 loop: CAMGDRDKYF. The CDR3 nucleotides are TGTGCCATGGGGGACAGGGACAAGTACTTC.

The V and J genes are TRBV7-2 and TRBJ2-7, with 13 bases lining up with TRBD2. Germline CDR1 reads SGHTA; CDR2 reads FQGNSA. V was clipped by 5 bases and J by 6 bases; unmatched bases: 4. CDR3 length: 14 residues. The chain's CDR3 is CASSPWTSGGEQYF. The CDR3 DNA follows: TGTGCCAGCAGCCCCTGGACTAGCGGGGGCGAGCAGTACTTC.

The V gene is TRBV29-1, the J gene TRBJ2-2; 7 positions agree with TRBD1. Germline values: CDR1 SQVTM, CDR2 ANQGSEA. The CDR3 runs to 13 residues. The V gene end was trimmed by 6 bases and the J gene end by 6 bases; junction bases not matched to a gene: 7. The CDR3 DNA reads TGCAGCGTCGGGGACAGTTCGTCCGGGGAGCTGTTTTTT. Translated, it gives CSVGDSSSGELFF.

The chain uses TRBV5-1 and TRBJ1-2; D uncertain. Between the trimmed V and J ends, which lost 0 bases and 2 bases, there was a span of 8 bases. Looked up from germline, CDR1 is SGHRS and CDR2 is YFSETQ. This CDR3 has 14 amino acids. CDR3 nucleotides: TGCGCCAGCAGCTTGGACGGTAAAAACTATGGCTACACCTTC. It is translated as CASSLDGKNYGYTF.

The chain joins TRBV7-9 to TRBJ2-2; 16 bases map to TRBD2. Germline CDR1 reads SEHNR; CDR2 reads FQNEAQ (reference sequence). This CDR3 contains 17 residues. The V and J ends lost 5 bases and 5 bases, in that order; junction bases with no gene match: 5. The CDR3 here is CASSVGLAGGPTGELFF. The CDR3 nucleotides are TGTGCCAGCAGCGTGGGACTAGCGGGGGGGCCAACCGGGGAGCTGTTTTTT.

The chain recombines TRBV19 with TRBJ1-2, with TRBD1 matching 9 bases. The CDR3 sequence is 13 residues long. The ends lost 5 bases at V and 8 bases at J; junction bases unmatched: 6. CDR1 is LNHDA, CDR2 SQIVND, per germline (reference sequence). CDR3 DNA sequence: TGTGCCAGTAGTTGGGGGGACAGGGACGGCTACACCTTC. Translating gives CASSWGDRDGYTF.

The chain uses TRBV19 and TRBJ1-1; TRBD1 aligns across 7 bases. In germline, CDR1 is LNHDA, CDR2 SQIVND (reference sequence). This CDR3 has 12 amino acids. V trimming: 2 bases; J trimming: 6 bases; junction bases outside the gene matches: 0. This CDR3 reads CASSIQGAEAFF. Written as DNA, the CDR3 is TGTGCCAGTAGTATACAGGGGGCTGAAGCTTTCTTT.

The J gene is TRBJ1-3, the V gene TRBV28; D ambiguous. The V end lost 6 bases, the J end lost 2 bases, and 11 bases lay between the germline ends. Looked up from germline, CDR1 is MDHEN and CDR2 is SYDVKM. The CDR3 spans 14 residues. In DNA, the CDR3 is TGTGCCAGCAGGGTGGGCTACACTGGAAACACCATATATTTT. This translates into CASRVGYTGNTIYF.

As concerns this clone: Other DNA sequences from this sample encode an identical CDR3 as well. This rearrangement joins TRBV6-5 to TRBJ1-1, with D possibly TRBD1 on 5 matching bases. Trimming shortened V by 6 bases and J by 3 bases, and 8 bases separated the two germline ends. Germline values: CDR1 MNHEY, CDR2 SVGAGI. The CDR3 spans 12 residues. The CDR3 spells CASSRGYTEAFF. CDR3 DNA: TGTGCCAGCAGCCGGGGGTACACTGAAGCTTTCTTT.

The V call is TRBV11-3, the J call TRBJ2-3, with TRBD2 matching over 8 bases. This CDR3 is 16 amino acids long. Trimming removed 5 bases from V and 0 bases from J; junction bases left unmatched: 7. Germline V lookup: CDR1 SGHNT, CDR2 YENEEA. Here the CDR3 DNA reads TGTGCCAGCAGCCAGAGGGGCGGGGGGAGCACAGATACGCAGTATTTT. It specifies CASSQRGGGSTDTQYF. Using reference TRBV11-3 and TRBJ2-3 for the parts outside the CDR3, the full variable domain is EAGVVQSPRYKIIEKKQPVAFWCNPISGHNTLYWYLQNLGQGPELLIRYENEEAVDDSQLPKDRFSAERLKGVDSTLKIQPAELGDSAVYLCASSQRGGGSTDTQYFGPGTRLTVL.

The chain combines TRBV3-1 (or the pseudogene TRBV3-2) with TRBJ1-1, with TRBD1 identical over 7 bases. This CDR3 spans 15 amino acids. V dropped 0 bases and J dropped 4; count of bases not matched to a gene: 5. From germline, CDR1 is LGHDT and CDR2 YNNKEL (reference sequence). This CDR3 is CASSQDPPGGTEAFF. DNA of the CDR3: TGTGCCAGCAGCCAAGATCCCCCAGGGGGCACTGAAGCTTTCTTT.

The chain couples TRBV11-2 to TRBJ2-7, with 7 bases lining up with TRBD1. This CDR3 is 14 amino acids long. In germline, CDR1 is SGHAT, CDR2 FQNNGV. With 1 base clipped from V and 5 bases from J, the junction kept 5 bases outside the gene matches. CDR3 nucleotides: TGTGCCAGCAGCTTAGCGTCACAGGGGAACGAGCAGTACTTC. Residues: CASSLASQGNEQYF.

This clone was seen just once. The chain combines TRBV7-9 with TRBJ1-5; tentatively, D is TRBD1 (5 bases). The CDR3 totals 14 residues. Germline V gene data show CDR1 as SEHNR and CDR2 as FQNEAQ (reference sequence). Trimming removed 5 bases at V and 2 bases at J, with 10 bases between. CDR3 loop: CASSQGVGNQPQHF. The CDR3 DNA is TGTGCCAGCAGCCAAGGGGTCGGCAATCAGCCCCAGCATTTT.

The rearrangement uses TRBV19 and TRBJ1-4, with D unresolved. Germline V lookup: CDR1 LNHDA, CDR2 SQIVND (reference sequence). V shed 6 bases and J shed 0 bases, with 17 bases lying between them. CDR3 length: 17 residues. The CDR3: CASSLTTNYPTNEKLFF. CDR3 bases: TGTGCCAGTAGCCTAACTACTAATTACCCAACTAATGAAAAACTGTTTTTT.

The rearrangement links TRBV5-8 to TRBJ1-1; no clear D gene. This CDR3 is 13 amino acids long. Trimming shortened V by 2 bases and J by 6 bases, and 11 bases separated the two germline ends. Germline CDR1 SGHTS, CDR2 YDEGEE. Here the CDR3 reads CASSFAVGPEAFF. The CDR3 nucleotides read TGTGCCAGCAGCTTTGCAGTGGGCCCTGAAGCTTTCTTT.

This clone showed up many times. V gene TRBV4-2 combines with J gene TRBJ2-7; TRBD2 aligns across 9 bases. The germline gives CDR1 LGHNA, CDR2 YNFKEQ. The length of the CDR3 is 16 residues. Trimming removed 0 bases from V and 2 bases from J; junction bases left unmatched: 5. Here the CDR3 DNA reads TGTGCCAGCAGCCAAGAGGGCGGGGGGGAAACCTACGAGCAGTACTTC. This codes for CASSQEGGGETYEQYF.

The rearrangement joins TRBV7-9 to TRBJ1-6; D is unclear. Trimming cost V 8 bases and J 7 bases, with 9 bases left between them. The CDR3 contains 12 residues. Germline CDR1 reads SEHNR; CDR2 reads FQNEAQ (reference sequence). CDR3 sequence reads: CASAGANSPLHF. In DNA, the CDR3 is TGTGCCAGCGCCGGAGCAAATTCACCCCTCCACTTT.

The chain carries TRBV7-8 and TRBJ1-1; weak D call: TRBD1 (6 bases). Germline V gene data show CDR1 as SGHVS and CDR2 as FQNEAQ. This CDR3 comprises 12 residues. Trimming removed 5 bases at V and 9 bases at J, with 13 bases between. This CDR3 is CASSLDTGKAFF. The DNA for the CDR3 is TGTGCCAGCAGCCTGGATACAGGGAAAGCTTTCTTT.

This sequence joins TRBV6-4 and TRBJ1-2, with 7 positions matching TRBD1. The CDR3 has 14 amino acids. CDR1 is MRHNA and CDR2 is SNTAGT in the germline V gene. J lost 7 bases, V lost 0 bases, and 5 bases had no gene match. CDR3 DNA: TGTGCCAGCAGTGACTCGTCAGGGGGGTTTGGCTACACCTTC. Translated: CASSDSSGGFGYTF.

This sequence joins TRBV5-1 and TRBJ2-1; 9 bases map to TRBD2. Per germline, CDR1 SGHRS and CDR2 YFSETQ. The V gene end was trimmed by 0 bases and the J gene end by 6 bases; junction bases not matched to a gene: 10. There are 17 residues in the CDR3. The CDR3 DNA is TGCGCCAGCAGCTTGGAATCGCGGGGGGGCCGCGTCAATGAGCAGTTCTTC. It specifies CASSLESRGGRVNEQFF.

V and J are TRBV19 and TRBJ1-1; no definite D call. Per germline, CDR1 LNHDA and CDR2 SQIVND (reference sequence). CDR3 length equals 15 residues. V was trimmed by 5 bases and J by 11 bases, leaving 24 bases between them. The chain's CDR3 is CASSASAPKSGPAFF. CDR3 bases: TGTGCCAGTAGTGCTTCGGCCCCCAAATCGGGTCCGGCTTTCTTT.

This sequence joins TRBV4-2 and TRBJ1-1; D is unclear. Germline CDR1 is LGHNA and CDR2 is YNFKEQ. V was trimmed by 0 bases and J by 5 bases, leaving 4 bases between them. The CDR3 is made up of 12 amino acids. The CDR3 loop is CASSQDSTEAFF. The DNA of the CDR3 is TGTGCCAGCAGCCAAGATTCTACTGAAGCTTTCTTT.

The rearrangement uses TRBV28 and TRBJ1-1; weak D call: TRBD1 (5 bases). This CDR3 is built from 14 residues. Germline lookup yields CDR1 MDHEN and CDR2 SYDVKM. V lost 7 bases and J 0 bases, leaving 12 bases between the germline ends. This chain's CDR3 is CASTPGGMNTEAFF. The CDR3 DNA sequence: TGTGCCAGCACCCCTGGGGGGATGAACACTGAAGCTTTCTTT.